This TCR beta chain derives from a study of blood T cell repertoires in COVID-19. Here immunoSEQ multiplex PCR was the method, and the copy in TCRdb shows in-frame clones only, minus some. The sample gives some 270,000 clones, 70% to 90% of which show up once; approximately 6.6% is in the top ten. Germline-derived CDR1 and CDR2 are SGHTA and FQGNSA. Trimming removed 2 bases from V and 3 bases from J, with 7 bases in between. The CDR3 is 13 residues long. The chain links TRBV7-2 to TRBJ1-1, with D uncertain. The receptor's source is a woman aged 45-65 years who had been exposed to COVID-19. Source material: PBMCs or T cells enriched from blood (not recorded which). The CDR3, as DNA: TGTGCCAGCAGCTTAACATTTTACACTGAAGCTTTCTTT. As protein: CASSLTFYTEAFF.